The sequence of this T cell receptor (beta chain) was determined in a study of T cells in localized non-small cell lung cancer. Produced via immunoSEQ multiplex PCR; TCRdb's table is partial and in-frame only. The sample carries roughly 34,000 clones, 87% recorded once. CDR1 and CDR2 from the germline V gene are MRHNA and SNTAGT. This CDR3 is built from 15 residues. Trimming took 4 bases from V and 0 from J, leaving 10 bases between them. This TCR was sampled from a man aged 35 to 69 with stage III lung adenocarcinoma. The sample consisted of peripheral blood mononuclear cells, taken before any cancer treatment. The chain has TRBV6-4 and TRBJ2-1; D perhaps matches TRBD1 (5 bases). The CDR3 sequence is CASSAGLSSYNEQFF. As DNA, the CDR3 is TGTGCCAGCAGTGCAGGGCTTAGCTCCTACAATGAGCAGTTCTTC.